The present TCR beta chain was sequenced within a study of T cells in Graves' hyperthyroidism and ophthalmopathy. Amplified TCR beta CDR3 regions came from RNA transcripts. RT-PCR in the first round (using the HTBI primer set) targeted the TCR CDR3. TCRdb re-called the multiplex PCR reads through MiXCR, storing one row per CDR3 protein. In the table there are 460,000 or so distinct CDR3 sequences, approximately 15% of which are singletons. There are a few counts of this clonotype. The CDR3 extends over 14 amino acids. Looked up from germline, CDR1 is MGHDK and CDR2 is SYGVNS. After removal of 4 bases from V and 2 bases from J, the junction contained 2 bases not matched to a gene.

The sequence came from a woman aged 18-29 years with Graves' hyperthyroidism. The gene calls are TRBV25-1 and TRBJ2-1; 7 bases map to TRBD2. Sequencing was performed on blood. CDR3 DNA sequence: TGTGCCAGCAGTGTTAGCGGGCCCTACAATGAGCAGTTCTTC. Its translation is CASSVSGPYNEQFF.